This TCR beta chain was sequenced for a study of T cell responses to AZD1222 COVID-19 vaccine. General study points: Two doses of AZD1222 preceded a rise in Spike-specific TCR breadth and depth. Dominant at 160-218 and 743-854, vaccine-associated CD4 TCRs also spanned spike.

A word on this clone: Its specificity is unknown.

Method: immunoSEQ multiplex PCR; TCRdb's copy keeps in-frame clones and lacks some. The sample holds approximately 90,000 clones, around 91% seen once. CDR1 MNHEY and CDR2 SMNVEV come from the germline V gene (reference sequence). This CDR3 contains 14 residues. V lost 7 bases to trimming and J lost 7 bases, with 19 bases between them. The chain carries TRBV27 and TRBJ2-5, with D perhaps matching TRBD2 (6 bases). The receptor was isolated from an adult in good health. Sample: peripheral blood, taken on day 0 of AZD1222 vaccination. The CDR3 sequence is CASKTPGAPWTQYF. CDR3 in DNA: TGTGCCAGCAAAACACCGGGAGCCCCGTGGACCCAGTACTTC.